This T cell receptor beta chain came from a study of cytomegalovirus exposure and HLA in healthy donors. Study background: An earlier analysis found roughly 110 million unique TCR beta sequences from roughly 170 million T cells.

The primer mix had 60 Vbeta and 13 Jbeta primers. Method: immunoSEQ multiplex PCR; TCRdb's copy keeps in-frame clones and lacks some. The sample has 85,000 to 100,000 clones, around three quarters seen once; the top ten hold about 3.1%. Germline V CDR1 and CDR2: SGDLS, YYNGEE. This CDR3 comprises 15 residues. Unmatched junction bases numbered 6, after V lost 5 bases and J lost 8 bases. Sample: PBMCs. The receptor was derived from a male donor in good health and CMV-seropositive. The chain joins TRBV9 to TRBJ2-2, with 13 bases identical to TRBD2. As DNA, the CDR3 is TGTGCCAGCAGTCAGACTAGCGGGGGGACTGGGGAGCTGTTTTTT. The encoded protein is CASSQTSGGTGELFF.